A selection of T cell receptor beta chains follows, all from one sample in a study of blood T cell repertoires in COVID-19. Assay: immunoSEQ multiplex PCR; the TCRdb copy retains only in-frame clones and omits some. The sample has 53,000 or so clones, 70% to 80% seen once; the top ten hold 22%. Sequencing used peripheral blood. The receptors shown here come from a middle-aged man with active or convalescent COVID-19. CDR3s leave out the opening cysteine and the closing phenylalanine or tryptophan. Each record gives: V gene, clone size, J gene, CDR3 length, CDR3 protein. Not every row has a clone size; where given, it reads once, few, many or a size class.

v_gene: TRBV6-4; abundance: NA; j_gene: TRBJ2-2; len: 14; CDR3aa: VSSDSTSGNTGELF
v_gene: TRBV6-6; abundance: NA; j_gene: TRBJ2-3; len: 13; CDR3aa: ASSPGQGGTDTQY
v_gene: TRBV18; abundance: few; j_gene: TRBJ2-2; len: 13; CDR3aa: ASSPSGQRTGELF
v_gene: TRBV25-1; abundance: NA; j_gene: TRBJ2-6; len: 12; CDR3aa: ASSVSSGANVLT
v_gene: TRBV9; abundance: once; j_gene: TRBJ1-1; len: 11; CDR3aa: ASSGAENTEAF
v_gene: TRBV30; abundance: NA; j_gene: TRBJ1-2; len: 11; CDR3aa: AWRAGQGGGYT
v_gene: TRBV30; abundance: NA; j_gene: TRBJ1-1; len: 10; CDR3aa: AWVLMSAEAF
v_gene: TRBV28; abundance: NA; j_gene: TRBJ1-5; len: 16; CDR3aa: ASSPDRWNTYSNQPQH
v_gene: TRBV5-4; abundance: NA; j_gene: TRBJ2-7; len: 13; CDR3aa: ASSPNRGSAYEQY
v_gene: TRBV4-1; abundance: NA; j_gene: TRBJ2-6; len: 16; CDR3aa: ASSQAYTSSSGANVLT
v_gene: TRBV5-1; abundance: NA; j_gene: TRBJ1-2; len: 10; CDR3aa: ASSEQGNGYT
v_gene: TRBV30; abundance: NA; j_gene: TRBJ2-2; len: 12; CDR3aa: AWTGDAGTGELF
v_gene: TRBV4-1; abundance: NA; j_gene: TRBJ2-7; len: 13; CDR3aa: ASSQERGPSYEQY